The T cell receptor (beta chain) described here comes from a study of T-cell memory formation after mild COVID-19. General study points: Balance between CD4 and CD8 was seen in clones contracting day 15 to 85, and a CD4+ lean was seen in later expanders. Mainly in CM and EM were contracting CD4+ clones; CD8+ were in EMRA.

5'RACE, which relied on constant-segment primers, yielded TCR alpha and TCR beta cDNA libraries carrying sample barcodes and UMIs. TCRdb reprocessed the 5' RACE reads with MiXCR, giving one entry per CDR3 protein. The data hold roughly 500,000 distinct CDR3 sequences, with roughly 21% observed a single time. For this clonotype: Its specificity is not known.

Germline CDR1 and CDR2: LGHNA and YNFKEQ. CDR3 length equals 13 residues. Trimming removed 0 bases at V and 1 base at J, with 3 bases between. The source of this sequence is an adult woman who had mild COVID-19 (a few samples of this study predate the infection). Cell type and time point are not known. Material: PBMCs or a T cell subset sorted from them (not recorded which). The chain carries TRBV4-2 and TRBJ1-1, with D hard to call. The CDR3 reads CASSQERNTEAFF. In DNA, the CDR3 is TGTGCCAGCAGCCAAGAGAGGAACACTGAAGCTTTCTTT.